The clone carrying this TCR beta chain appeared a few times. The antigen remains undetermined. Amplified TCR beta CDR3 regions derived from RNA transcripts. The primer set for the first-round RT-PCR of the TCR CDR3 was HTBI. Using its own MiXCR run on the multiplex PCR reads, TCRdb lists one record per CDR3 protein. In the table there are a few hundred thousand distinct CDR3 sequences, roughly 20% of which are singletons. The data were taken from a study of T cells in Graves' hyperthyroidism and ophthalmopathy. Study in general: It was at initial diagnosis, before any treatment, that peripheral blood was collected. Study-wide points: The model made its ophthalmopathy prediction, and onset followed a median roughly six months later.

Trimming cost V 8 bases and J 2 bases, with 18 bases left between them. The CDR3 contains 15 residues. Looked up from germline, CDR1 is MNHEY and CDR2 is SVGEGT. Hyperthyroidism of Graves' type that showed no ophthalmopathy progression within 18 months was stable. Fresh peripheral blood, 10 ml, was the source of the PBMCs. This TCR derives from a woman between 50 and 59 years old with Graves' hyperthyroidism. The genes are TRBV6-2 or TRBV6-3 and TRBJ2-5; the D gene is possibly TRBD2 (7 bases). Sequencing was done on a sample of blood. CDR3 nucleotide sequence: TGTGCCAGCGCAACTGGGGGGGGGCGACAAGAGACCCAGTACTTC. Its protein is CASATGGGRQETQYF.